The source of this T cell receptor beta chain is a study of TIL therapy for anti-PD-1-resistant metastatic lung cancer (dated by TCRdb to the early 2020s). At the level of the whole study: Enrolled patients had a median age of about 53 years (range about 35-80) and a median tumor PD-L1 proportion score of 6%. The cohort was composed predominantly of lung adenocarcinoma, with a handful of EGFR-mutant and two ALK-rearranged tumors included, and half of patients were identified as current or former smokers. Across the cohort, whole-exome sequencing showed a median non-synonymous tumor mutation burden of approximately 1.5 mutations per megabase. T cell receptor beta sequencing of tumor and peripheral blood served to follow clonotypes across the tumor, the expanded TIL product, and serial blood samples. What the authors observed across the whole study: Clonal turnover during TIL culture was high, and many clones enriched in the product were not detected in the baseline tumor, suggesting clonal contraction instead of faithful expansion. Higher clonality and lower diversity were observed in expanded TIL cultures than in baseline intratumoral T cells (median clonality approximately 6% vs 31%, p < 0.0001). The cohort was highly selected, with more treatment-naive, never-smoker and oncogene-addicted patients than typical, limiting generalizability. The study protocol defined all tumor marker inferences as exploratory.

This clone was seen once. Which antigen it targets is not known. Per-base qualities were not stored, and no clone one base away is much larger. Sequences SGDLS (CDR1) and YYNGEE (CDR2) are obtained from the germline V gene. The CDR3 measures 15 amino acids from cysteine to phenylalanine. Just the 45-base CDR3 DNA is kept, in frame starting at base 1. V loses 0 bases, J loses 5 bases, and the germline ends lie 12 bases apart. Using bias-controlled multiplex PCR with the immunoSEQ v3 hsTCRB kit, the TCR beta CDR3 regions were amplified from genomic DNA. The TCR libraries were sequenced on an Illumina NextSeq 500 to approximately 2.1 million read pairs for survey level or about 5-6.5 million read pairs for deep level. The original pipeline was this. V, D and J genes were assigned, non-productive sequences were removed, and clonality was reported by immunoSEQ Analyzer software. To compare repertoires between infused TIL and blood, productive Simpson clonality was used along with the Morisita overlap index of productive TRB rearrangements. TCRdb provides this immuneACCESS table in a form limited to in-frame rearrangements. Some clones are lacking; in checked studies, under half of them reflect an unresolved V gene, and why the rest are absent is not known. V and J calls and clone size are given by that table; D and trimming were obtained from the DNA. For this sample the table gives approximately 95,000 clones, of which less than 70% were detected only once. Approximately 11% of the sample lies in the top ten.

The sample's time point, from its label and the paper: pre-treatment sample, taken before nivolumab and TIL therapy. The baseline tumor samples were excised metastases, mostly pleural nodules or supraclavicular lymph nodes, taken from the same resection that was used to grow TIL. Tumors were collected before any PD-1/PD-L1 blockade, after which patients were given nivolumab, and patients who progressed were given lymphodepletion, an infusion of expanded TIL and IL-2. Between late 2017 and January 2020, a dual-center phase I trial enrolled adults who had stage 4 NSCLC. The samples were obtained from a phase I trial that was single-arm and open-label and tested tumor-infiltrating lymphocyte therapy combined with nivolumab in advanced non-small cell lung cancer. Portions of each resected tumor were snap-frozen in liquid nitrogen and stored at -80 °C. Tumor regions of interest were chosen on H&E sections by laser-capture macrodissection, pulverized into roughly 14 mg aliquots, and extracted with Qiagen Allprep kits.

This sequence was found in a person aged 25 to 80 with non-small cell lung cancer. The V and J segments used are TRBV9 and TRBJ2-1; TRBD2 could be the D gene, as 5 bases match. The input for sequencing was tumor tissue, taken at baseline. CDR3 reads: CASSVVSGLNNEQFF. The nucleotide sequence is TGTGCCAGCAGCGTAGTGAGCGGCTTGAACAATGAGCAGTTCTTC.